A selection of T cell receptor beta chains follows, all from one sample in a study of shared clonotypes between healthy human individuals. Measured with immunoSEQ multiplex PCR; TCRdb has only the in-frame clones, and not every one. The sample lists about 1 million clones, roughly 80% seen once, with 1.2% to 1.5% in the top ten. The sample consisted of memory CD4+ T cells sorted from blood. The receptor source for this set is a man aged 18 to 29 in good health. Each CDR3 is given with its conserved first and last residue.

v_gene	j_gene	CDR3aa
TRBV18	TRBJ2-7	CASSPGTSSYEQYF
TRBV28	TRBJ2-5	CASNWGQGGETQYF
TRBV11-1	TRBJ2-5	CASSSETGTRGETQYF
TRBV30	TRBJ1-1	CACRKSTTTFF
TRBV6-5	TRBJ2-7	CASSYSGTGNYEQYF
TRBV4-1	TRBJ2-5	CASSQGKVLRETQYF
TRBV15	TRBJ2-1	CATSGGQEYSNEQFF
TRBV11-2	TRBJ2-7	CASSLGTGGALHGEQYF
TRBV6-5	TRBJ1-2	CASQGAANYGYTF
TRBV9	TRBJ2-3	CASSVRTSGGKDTQYF
TRBV2	TRBJ2-2	CASRPGLPNTGELFF
TRBV6-1	TRBJ1-5	CASSEGYGLYQPQHF
TRBV6-1	TRBJ1-2	CASTLRGANYGYTF
TRBV28	TRBJ2-6	CASSLGRGTTTGANVLTF
TRBV7-2	TRBJ1-5	CASSLEETQPQHF
TRBV10-3	TRBJ2-7	CAISGSYEQYF
TRBV7-9	TRBJ2-7	CASTSLDRNEQYF
TRBV5-4	TRBJ2-3	CASSGAGGRLTTDTQYF
TRBV30	TRBJ2-2	CAWSRWDKSGELFF
TRBV4-3	NA	CASSQDRAGFYEQYF
TRBV10-3	TRBJ2-1	CAIRGDGHEQFF
TRBV11-2	TRBJ2-3	CASSLDPGTDTQYF
TRBV6-5	TRBJ2-7	CASTRTPSSYEQYF
TRBV28	TRBJ1-2	CASSFRGIGYGYTF
TRBV5-8	TRBJ2-1	CASSLLVVGNEQFF
TRBV5-1	TRBJ1-2	CASSPDNYGYTF
TRBV9	TRBJ2-3	CASSAQAATDTQYF
TRBV7-8	TRBJ2-1	CASSTTSGSLLEQFF
TRBV14	TRBJ2-5	CASSRWGRETQYF
TRBV18	TRBJ1-6	CASSGGGNSPLHF
TRBV7-2	TRBJ1-2	CASSPDRTNYGYTF
TRBV7-2	TRBJ1-1	CASYPTGSNTEAFF
TRBV7-9	TRBJ2-2	CASSFLDANTGELFF
TRBV9	TRBJ2-7	CASSVDPGAGSEQYF
TRBV11-2	TRBJ1-1	CASSPRQGWNTEAFF
TRBV28	TRBJ2-3	CASTIAGGTPPQYF
TRBV11-2	TRBJ1-3	CASSLSTSSGNTIYF
TRBV10-3	TRBJ2-5	CAISGNRGGTQETQYF
TRBV15	TRBJ1-4	CATSRELGLRDEKLFF
TRBV7-9	TRBJ2-6	CATRGGGSRANVLTF
TRBV5-4	TRBJ2-2	CASSPGQTYTGELFF
TRBV18	TRBJ1-3	CASSRGRSGNTIYF
TRBV18	TRBJ2-3	CASFQRGDTQYF
TRBV28	TRBJ2-7	CASSRGGAYEQYF